This TCR beta chain was sequenced during a study of blood T cell repertoires in COVID-19. Using immunoSEQ multiplex PCR, the repertoire was profiled, and TCRdb retains in-frame clones only, with some absent. The top ten hold around 10% of the sample, which has over 75,000 clones, around 78% seen once. The CDR3 has 16 amino acids. The trim removed 5 bases at V and 6 bases at J, leaving 11 bases unmatched. Germline CDR1 and CDR2: LGHNA and YNFKEQ. The genes are TRBV4-2 and TRBJ2-1; 9 bases are a match to TRBD1. The source of this sequence is a human donor in a cohort sampled during active COVID-19. The material sequenced was peripheral blood. The CDR3 loop is CASSNNRDRVGNEQFF. In nucleotides, the CDR3 is TGTGCCAGCAGCAACAATCGGGACAGGGTGGGCAATGAGCAGTTCTTC.